This entry is about one T cell receptor beta chain. The data are from a study of blood T cell repertoires in COVID-19. Study overall: Samples of COVID-19 (acute and convalescent) were obtained from the United States, Italy and Spain. T cells, B-cell-depleted T cells, or PBMCs supplied cDNA or gDNA.

In the original analysis: From reference gene primer amplification, estimates of nucleated cell counts were derived. Repertoires were generated with immunoSEQ multiplex PCR, while TCRdb's copy carries only in-frame clones and drops some. That table furnishes V, J and clone size, whereas the DNA furnished D and trimming. The table includes 50,000 to 65,000 clones, approximately 77% detected once. The CDR3 runs 13 residues. Germline V gives CDR1 MDHEN, CDR2 SYDVKM. Trimming shortened V by 2 bases and J by 2 bases, and 7 bases separated the two germline ends. Input material: peripheral blood. The sequence came from a woman between 65 and 79 years old with COVID-19, enrolled during active disease. The rearrangement uses TRBV28 and TRBJ2-7; no definite D call. CDR3 protein: CASSLHGAYEQYF. In DNA form, the CDR3 reads TGTGCCAGCAGTTTACACGGAGCCTACGAGCAGTACTTC.